This T cell receptor (beta chain) emerged from a study of T-cell reconstitution after alpha-beta-depleted transplantation in children. As it was prepared, the TCRbeta library received unique molecular identifiers. TCRdb reprocessed the PCR reads via MiXCR and lists one record per CDR3 protein. Among a few hundred thousand distinct CDR3 sequences, roughly 13% were seen once, and the ten largest hold roughly 4.5%. This clonotype was seen a handful of times. The clonotype comes from a human donor who donated a stem cell graft to a child with Fanconi anemia. The specimen comprised PBMCs, sampled from the stem cell graft.

The CDR3 DNA follows: TGCGCCAGCAGGAGGACGGGGGGTCGGAATGAGCAGTTCTTC. Residues: CASRRTGGRNEQFF. This chain uses TRBV5-1 with TRBJ2-1, with 7 nucleotides matching TRBD2. Germline lookup yields CDR1 SGHRS and CDR2 YFSETQ. The CDR3 spans 14 residues. J was trimmed by 7 bases and V by 5 bases; bases with no gene match: 9.